This T cell receptor (beta chain) appears in the sequencing data of a study of cytomegalovirus exposure and HLA in healthy donors. Study results and limitations: An analysis that was carried out later associated 16,000 or so TCR beta sequences with HLA alleles at 0.05 false discovery rate. In the analysis, some V segments, TRBV6-2 and TRBV6-3 included, were excluded as indistinguishable. A highly shared variant cluster was judged a likely technical artifact.

From germline, CDR1 is LGHNA and CDR2 YNFKEQ. V lost 1 base and J lost 4; bases outside the gene matches: 9. This CDR3 spans 17 amino acids. Points on this clone: Its antigen is not identified.

In the PCR, 60 Vbeta and 13 Jbeta primers were used. In the original workflow: Approximately 11 million of 70 million to 80 million unique TCR beta chains were shared, per a later count. Some clones are missing from TCRdb's copy, which holds only in-frame ones; the method was immunoSEQ multiplex PCR. V and J calls plus clone size are reproduced from that table; the DNA served to infer D and trimming. Here the sample spans approximately 130,000 clones, 60% to 80% being singletons. This chain joins TRBV4-2 and TRBJ2-3; TRBD2 matches at 9 bases. Sequenced: PBMCs. The receptor was isolated from a male donor in good health and CMV-seronegative. DNA of the CDR3: TGTGCCAGCAGCCAAGGGGGTGGAGCGGGGGGCGCAGATACGCAGTATTTT. Translation gives CASSQGGGAGGADTQYF.